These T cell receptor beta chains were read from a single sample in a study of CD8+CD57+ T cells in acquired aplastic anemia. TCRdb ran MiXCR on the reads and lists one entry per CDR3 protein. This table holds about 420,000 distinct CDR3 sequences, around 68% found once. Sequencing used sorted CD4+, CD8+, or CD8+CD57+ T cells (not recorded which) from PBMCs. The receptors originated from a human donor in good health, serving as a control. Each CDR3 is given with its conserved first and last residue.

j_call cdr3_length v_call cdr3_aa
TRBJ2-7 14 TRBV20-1 CSASRGSGGYEQYF
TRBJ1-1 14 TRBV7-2 CASSLDRASSGAFF
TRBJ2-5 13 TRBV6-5 CASGEPDQETQYF
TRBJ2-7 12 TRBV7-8 CASSQSHHEQYF
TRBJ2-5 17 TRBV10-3 CASGTSGRAALHNVQYF
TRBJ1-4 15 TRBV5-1 CASSFDKAQGEKLFF
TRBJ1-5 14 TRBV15 CAARTEWGYQPQHF
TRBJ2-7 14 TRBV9 CASSKHRLHLEQYF
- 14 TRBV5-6 CASSFIGRSQTQYF
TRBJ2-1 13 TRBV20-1 CSARSRLPSEQFF
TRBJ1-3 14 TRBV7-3 CASSLEFGTLSEAF
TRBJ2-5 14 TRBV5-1 CASSRLEGTETQYF
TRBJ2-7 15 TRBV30 CAGGSDRAHPYEQYF
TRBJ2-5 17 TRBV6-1 CASSEPSRLAGEETQYF
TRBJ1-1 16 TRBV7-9 CASSPPGRREDAEAFF
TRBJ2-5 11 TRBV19 CASTGQGMWNF
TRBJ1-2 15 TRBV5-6 CASSLGPRENYGYTF
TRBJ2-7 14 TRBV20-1 CSASVGGLGYEQYF
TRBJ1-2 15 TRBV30 CAWSPLQGRVDGYTF
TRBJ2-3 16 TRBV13 CASSYTLRDDTDTQYF
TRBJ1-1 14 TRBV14 CASSLGRADTDTLF
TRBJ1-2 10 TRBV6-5 CASSNYGYTF
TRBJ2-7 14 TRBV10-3 CASILTGTSDEQYF
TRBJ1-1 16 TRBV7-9 CATSLMAFRQGTGAFF
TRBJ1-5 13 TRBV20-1 CSALPTLSEPQHF
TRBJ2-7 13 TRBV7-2 CASSSGLAGEQYF
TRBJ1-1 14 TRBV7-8 CASSLLRNTEVVFF
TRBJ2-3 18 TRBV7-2 CASSFSRVSGPQADTQYF
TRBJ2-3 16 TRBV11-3 CASSLGIGGIASTQYF
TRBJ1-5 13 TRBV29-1 CSVVNDSNQPQHF
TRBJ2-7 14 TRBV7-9 CASRRDRSANEKYF
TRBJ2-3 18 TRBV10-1 CASSESPGQGFSTDTQYF
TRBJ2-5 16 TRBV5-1 CASSHSSGGGQETQYF
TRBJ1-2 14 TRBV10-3 CAISERGDQYGYTF
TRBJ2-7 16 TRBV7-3 CASSFRLAGTDYEQYF
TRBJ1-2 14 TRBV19 CASSIGQRFSGYTF
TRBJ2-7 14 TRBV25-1 CASTSRPDSYEQYF
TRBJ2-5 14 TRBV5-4 CASSPKRNQETQYF
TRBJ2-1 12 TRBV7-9 CASSRSASGLLF
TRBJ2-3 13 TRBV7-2 CASSLGRHGTQYF
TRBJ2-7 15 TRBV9 CASSVAWDGGYEQYF
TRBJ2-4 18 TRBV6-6 CTSSEGQGPTYAKNIQYF
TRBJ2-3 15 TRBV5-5 CASRTAGISTDTQYF
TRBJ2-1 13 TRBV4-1 CTGRTERNNEQFF
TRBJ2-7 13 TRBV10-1 CASSLGQYYEQYF
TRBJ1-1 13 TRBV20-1 CSARPLDRDQAFF
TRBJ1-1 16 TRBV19 CASSTRSASMNGEAFF
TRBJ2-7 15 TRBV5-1 CASSYVGAVAYEQYF
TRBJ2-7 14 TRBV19 CASSLRDGAYEQYF
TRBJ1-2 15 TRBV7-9 CASSSGVHTDYGYTF
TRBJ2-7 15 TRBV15 CATSTAGATTYEQYF
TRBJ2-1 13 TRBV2 CASQGGSYNEQFF
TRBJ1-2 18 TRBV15 CATSSDWTGRITNYGYTF